This T cell receptor beta chain came from a study of T cell responses to AZD1222 COVID-19 vaccine (dated by TCRdb to about 2021). With regard to the full study: Because spike-specific TCR depth and breadth did not differ between the two schedules, AZD1222 recipients who got a second dose at roughly 4 weeks were pooled with those who got a second dose at roughly 12 weeks. A total of just over 230 trial participants underwent TCR sequencing, of whom 200 to 220 received two doses of AZD1222 and about 25 received two doses of the MenACWY control vaccine. Trial participants were enrolled by age into subgroups of 18-55, 56-69 and 70-plus years, and roughly 160, 29 and 62 TCR-sequenced participants, respectively, were included in these subgroups. What the study reported, not specific to this receptor: Because no day 14 peak-response samples were available, the repertoires could be characterized only after the peak T cell response. The 56-69-year group was small, and its depth increase did not reach significance, likely because of low power. A significant rise in spike-specific TCR breadth and depth was observed after two AZD1222 doses relative to day 0 and relative to MenACWY recipients. Vaccine-associated CD4 TCRs spanned the whole spike protein, with dominant responses in regions 160-218 and 743-854. Reportedly, close to half of the unique spike-specific TCRs recognized epitopes lying outside the regions that are mutated in the B.1.351 and B.1.1.7 variants. Participants were mostly white British, with more females than males. The authors suggested clonal diversity may have been underestimated. Conclusions about previously exposed vaccinees were limited because only 5 or 6 AZD1222 recipients were SARS-CoV-2 seropositive at baseline.

This clone has a single count. This clone's antigen is unknown. Base-call qualities are not available, and no considerably larger clone is one nucleotide away. The CDR3 regions of human TCRbeta chains were subjected to immunosequencing. From the authors' description of their analysis: Repertoire TCRs were checked for matches against a reference library of SARS-CoV-2-specific TCRs that had been generated using the MIRA antigen-specificity platform. Breadth was defined as the fraction of unique TCRs that were SARS-CoV-2-associated. Depth was defined as the fraction of total T cells that were SARS-CoV-2-associated. Each spike-specific TCR was assigned to its reactive spike region and to a CD4 or CD8 class using the MIRA data. Log10-transformed breadth and depth values were compared by one-way ANOVA with Sidak's multiple comparisons tests. This is the immuneACCESS table as TCRdb keeps it, with only in-frame sequences that have V and J called. A part of the clones is gone; compared with another copy, unresolved V genes explain less than half, and the rest is unexplained. V, J and clone size derive from that table, while D and trimming were established from the DNA sequence. Counted in this sample were 150,000 to 180,000 clones; roughly nine tenths of them appeared once. About 19% of the sample is held by the ten biggest clonotypes.

The germline V gene yields SGHRS for CDR1 and YFSETQ for CDR2. The CDR3 sequence holds 14 residues, the cysteine and phenylalanine included. Of all the DNA, just the CDR3 is kept, 42 bases in frame from base 1. V is pared back by 0 bases and J by 3 bases, with 10 bases lying between the germline termini. The time point label on this specimen signifies: baseline before first vaccination. The vaccinee samples were drawn from two UK trials, COV001 and COV002, one of which was a single-blind randomized controlled phase 2/3 trial testing AZD1222 (ChAdOx1 nCoV-19) in healthy adults. For TCRbeta chain sequencing, PBMC samples were collected from trial participants at day 0 and at day 28 after the second dose.

The receptor chain draws on TRBV5-1 and TRBJ2-7; no D segment can be confidently identified. This specimen was peripheral blood, taken on day 0 of AZD1222 vaccination. The receptor's source is an adult in good health. The CDR3 loop reads CASSLGLRVYEQYF. The DNA reads TGCGCCAGCAGCTTGGGTCTCCGGGTCTACGAGCAGTACTTC.